This TCR beta chain derives from a study of blood T cell repertoires in COVID-19. As handled by the study authors: Scientists estimated how many nucleated cells there were by amplifying reference gene primers. The protocol was immunoSEQ multiplex PCR, while the TCRdb copy is restricted to in-frame clones and leaves out a portion. The V and J calls and clone size come from that table; D and trimming were worked out from the DNA. In the table there are 200,000 to 250,000 clones, 86% of which are singletons. The germline V and J ends were trimmed by 6 bases and 2 bases, with 7 bases remaining between them. The V gene's germline CDR1 is MNHEY and CDR2 SVGAGI. The CDR3 consists of 12 residues. Participant ages covered roughly 18 to 89 years across about 22 US areas. Before being deemed recovered, Cohort 3 donors had two negative PCRs, clearance, or symptom resolution.

The chain couples TRBV6-5 to TRBJ1-2; D is undetermined. This sequence was found in a woman between 50 and 59 years old who had recovered from COVID-19. Sequenced material: PBMCs or T cells enriched from blood (not recorded which). CDR3 coding DNA: TGTGCCAGCAGACAGTACAACTATGGCTACACCTTC. Translation: CASRQYNYGYTF.